This paragraph covers one TCR beta chain sequence. The sample holds a few counts of this clonotype. Its target antigen remains unknown. The sample holds no much larger clone one base away, and base qualities are not on file. V is pared back by 4 bases and J by 4 bases, with 14 bases lying between the germline termini. As encoded in the germline V gene (reference sequence), CDR1 is SEHNR while CDR2 is FQNEAQ. The CDR3 numbers 15 residues from cysteine through phenylalanine. Only CDR3 DNA is held: 45 bases, read in frame from base 1. The record originates from a study of early T cells in non-severe SARS-CoV-2 infection (dated by TCRdb to about 2021). Broadly, across the study: Because TCR sequencing relied on bulk RNA taken from unsorted whole blood, pairing of alpha and beta chains was not possible. The research as a whole found: VDJdb matching was skewed toward anti-spike CD8 responses, so virus-specific expansions were likely underestimated and private and CD4 specificities were missed.

Library preparation employed 5' RACE. The reads were generated on a NextSeq 500. Unique molecular identifiers were attached to individual cDNA molecules in the TCR library protocol so that sequencing error and PCR bias could be corrected. Sequencing covered both TCR alpha and beta chains, and within each sample the abundances of alpha and beta sequences were tightly co-correlated. Under the source paper's analysis protocol: Decombinator V4 was used to annotate the V gene, J gene and CDR3 of the TCR sequences. TCRs were defined as expanded if a significant change between any two time points was detected under a Poisson model with p below 0.0001. TCR abundances were normalised to the total number of TCRs sequenced per sample and were expressed as counts per million. TRAV1-2 paired with TRAJ12, TRAJ20 or TRAJ33 defined MAIT TCRs, while TRAV10 paired with TRAJ18 defined iNKT TCRs. A search of VDJdb, accessed on 1 November 2021, was run for TCRs annotated to CMV, EBV and SARS-CoV-2, with TCRs annotated for multiple antigens excluded. Clones were called with MiXCR by TCRdb after fastp trimmed the public reads at Q25, and only in-frame beta chains were retained. Records with the same CDR3 protein are collapsed into one entry carrying the most frequent genes and DNA. The V and J calls here are based on TCRdb, not the publication. Recorded for this sample are about 83,000 distinct CDR3 sequences; 8% to 13% of them occurred a single time. Over 7.5% of the sample comes from the top ten.

Set within a cohort of healthcare workers in London, UK, this nested case-control study involved weekly PCR testing of nasopharyngeal swabs along with blood sampling. Between 23 and 31 March 2020, the week of the UK lockdown, healthcare workers were enrolled and then followed up weekly for as long as 16 weeks. Source: whole blood, taken at baseline. The clonotype originates from an adult who was a healthcare worker with PCR-confirmed SARS-CoV-2 infection or an uninfected control (not recorded which). The V and J segments used are TRBV7-9 and TRBJ1-3; no confident D gene assignment can be made. The CDR3 loop reads CASSSPWEGGNTIYF. The bases read TGTGCCAGCAGCTCCCCCTGGGAGGGCGGAAACACCATATATTTT.